This is a list of T cell receptor beta chains from one sample in a study of blood T cell repertoires in COVID-19. Profiling relied on immunoSEQ multiplex PCR, and the TCRdb table lists in-frame clones only, not all of them. The sample carries a few hundred thousand clones, 88% recorded once. The specimen was PBMCs or T cells enriched from blood (not recorded which). Receptor source: a woman aged 55-75 years who had recovered from COVID-19. The CDR3 runs from the conserved cysteine through the conserved F or W. Each record gives: J gene, D gene, clone size, V gene, CDR3 protein, CDR3 DNA. A D gene is named only where the DNA matches it firmly. Where a row states a size, it is once, few, many or the class of an expanded clone; other rows omit it.

>TRBJ2-1|TRBD1|NA|TRBV6-2/TRBV6-3
CASSFIQGAGSYNEQFF
TGTGCCAGCAGTTTCATACAGGGGGCGGGTTCCTACAATGAGCAGTTCTTC
>TRBJ1-4|NA|NA|TRBV30
CAWSTRGGGGEKLFF
TGTGCCTGGAGCACACGAGGGGGAGGGGGTGAAAAACTGTTTTTT
>TRBJ1-6|NA|NA|TRBV9
CASSPRYGGYNSPLHF
TGTGCCAGCAGCCCAAGATACGGGGGATATAATTCACCCCTCCACTTT
>TRBJ1-2|NA|NA|TRBV24-1
CATSDINTNYGYTF
TGTGCCACCAGTGATATTAACACAAACTATGGCTACACCTTC
>TRBJ1-5|NA|NA|TRBV4-1
CASSQKTNVQFQHF
TGCGCCAGCAGCCAGAAGACAAACGTACAATTCCAGCATTTT
>TRBJ2-1|NA|NA|TRBV3-1/TRBV3-2
CASSPVLASSYNEQFF
TGTGCCAGCAGCCCCGTCCTAGCGTCGTCCTACAATGAGCAGTTCTTC
>TRBJ1-1|NA|NA|TRBV7-9
CATLPRREGAFF
TGTGCCACCCTCCCCCGGAGGGAAGGAGCTTTCTTT
>TRBJ2-1|TRBD2|NA|TRBV11-3
CASSQSPGLGTEQFF
TGTGCCAGCAGCCAATCGCCGGGACTAGGAACTGAGCAGTTCTTC
>TRBJ1-6|NA|NA|TRBV27
CASSLWTRGNSPLHF
TGTGCCAGCAGTTTATGGACTAGGGGTAATTCACCCCTCCACTTT
>TRBJ1-2|NA|NA|TRBV27
CASSLLQGLGSYTF
TGTGCCAGCAGTTTACTACAGGGCTTGGGGAGCTACACCTTC
>TRBJ1-5|NA|NA|TRBV24-1
CATSGWGRNQPQHF
TGTGCCACCAGTGGGTGGGGGCGAAATCAGCCCCAGCATTTT
>TRBJ2-1|NA|few|TRBV3-1/TRBV3-2
CASSPLGTHSYNEQFF
TGTGCCAGCAGCCCTCTGGGGACTCACTCCTACAATGAGCAGTTCTTC
>TRBJ2-7|NA|NA|TRBV9
CASSELGSSYEQYF
TGTGCCAGCAGCGAGCTAGGCAGTTCCTACGAGCAGTACTTC
>TRBJ2-2|TRBD1|NA|TRBV5-3
CARSLADGQGVSNTGELFF
TGTGCCAGAAGCTTGGCCGACGGACAGGGGGTATCGAACACCGGGGAGCTGTTTTTT
>TRBJ2-3|NA|once|TRBV3-1/TRBV3-2
CASSHPDSSDTQYF
TGTGCCAGCAGCCACCCCGACAGTTCAGATACGCAGTATTTT
>TRBJ1-2|NA|NA|TRBV5-8
CASSTRTGNYGYTF
TGTGCCAGCAGCACTCGGACGGGAAACTATGGCTACACCTTC
>TRBJ1-4|NA|once|TRBV4-1
CASSQDRTNEKLFF
TGCGCCAGCAGCCAAGACCGGACAAATGAAAAACTGTTTTTT
>TRBJ1-2|TRBD1|NA|TRBV19
CASSPDRGYGYTF
TGTGCCAGTAGTCCCGACAGGGGCTATGGCTACACCTTC
>TRBJ2-3|NA|NA|TRBV6-5
CASSYGGHGTDTQYF
TGTGCCAGCAGTTACGGGGGACACGGAACAGATACGCAGTATTTT
>TRBJ1-5|TRBD1|NA|TRBV10-3
CAISAQGQGGNSNQPQHF
TGTGCCATCAGTGCCCAGGGACAGGGAGGTAATAGCAATCAGCCCCAGCATTTT
>TRBJ1-1|NA|NA|TRBV25-1
CASRPAGVNTEAFF
TGTGCCAGCCGTCCCGCGGGAGTGAACACTGAAGCTTTCTTT
>TRBJ1-5|NA|NA|TRBV7-7
CASSLRDRCNQPQHF
TGTGCCAGCAGCTTACGAGACAGATGCAATCAGCCCCAGCATTTT
>TRBJ2-7|TRBD1|few|TRBV2
CASSEVGTGSYEQYF
TGTGCCAGCAGTGAAGTCGGGACAGGGAGCTACGAGCAGTACTTC
>TRBJ1-3|TRBD1|NA|TRBV2
CASSDLPPQTGAGNTIYF
TGTGCCAGCAGTGACTTACCTCCCCAGACAGGGGCTGGAAACACCATATATTTT
>TRBJ1-5|NA|NA|TRBV15
CATSSPNQPQHF
TGTGCCACCAGCAGCCCGAATCAGCCCCAGCATTTT
>TRBJ1-5|NA|NA|TRBV30
CAWSNRDNQPQHF
TGTGCCTGGAGTAACAGGGACAATCAGCCCCAGCATTTT
>TRBJ2-5|NA|NA|TRBV12-5
CASGLLKGPQETQYF
TGTGCTAGTGGTTTGCTGAAGGGGCCCCAAGAGACCCAGTACTTC
>TRBJ2-7|TRBD1|NA|TRBV7-9
CASSPRGQTEQYF
TGTGCCAGCAGCCCTAGGGGACAGACCGAGCAGTACTTC
>TRBJ2-3|TRBD1|NA|TRBV7-6
CASSELGQGADTQYF
TGTGCCAGCAGCGAACTGGGACAGGGCGCAGATACGCAGTATTTT
>TRBJ1-1|NA|NA|TRBV19
CASSNANRNAEAFF
TGTGCCAGTAGTAACGCGAACAGAAACGCTGAAGCTTTCTTT
>TRBJ2-1|NA|NA|TRBV11-2
CASSPRVGNNEQFF
TGTGCCAGCAGCCCCAGGGTGGGGAACAATGAGCAGTTCTTC
>TRBJ1-5|NA|NA|TRBV30
CAWSVGWDSNSNQPQHF
TGTGCCTGGAGTGTAGGCTGGGACTCCAATAGCAATCAGCCCCAGCATTTT
>TRBJ1-1|NA|NA|TRBV27
CASSALPGMTEAFF
TGTGCCAGCAGCGCTCTTCCAGGAATGACTGAAGCTTTCTTT
>TRBJ2-2|NA|NA|TRBV27
CASSLRRETGELFF
TGTGCCAGCAGTTTAAGGAGGGAAACCGGGGAGCTGTTTTTT
>TRBJ2-3|TRBD1|NA|TRBV10-3
CAISKGTGSGTDTQYF
TGTGCCATCAGTAAGGGGACAGGGAGTGGGACAGATACGCAGTATTTT
>TRBJ2-2|NA|few|TRBV3-1/TRBV3-2
CASSLQSNTGELFF
TGTGCCAGCAGCCTTCAGTCGAACACCGGGGAGCTGTTTTTT
>TRBJ2-6|NA|NA|TRBV10-3
CAISITGSSGANVLTF
TGTGCCATCAGTATAACAGGTAGTTCTGGGGCCAACGTCCTGACTTTC
>TRBJ2-7|NA|NA|TRBV24-1
CATSDSSRVEGEQYF
TGTGCCACCAGTGATTCCAGCAGGGTAGAAGGCGAGCAGTACTTC